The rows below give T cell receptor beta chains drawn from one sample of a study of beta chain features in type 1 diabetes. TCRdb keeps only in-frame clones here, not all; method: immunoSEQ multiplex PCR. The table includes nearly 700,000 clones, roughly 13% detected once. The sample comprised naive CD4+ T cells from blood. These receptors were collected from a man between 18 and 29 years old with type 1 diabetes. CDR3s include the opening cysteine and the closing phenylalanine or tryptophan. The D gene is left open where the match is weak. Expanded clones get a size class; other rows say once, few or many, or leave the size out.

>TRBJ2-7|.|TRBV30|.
CAWNRGGYEQYF
TGTGCCTGGAACAGGGGAGGATACGAGCAGTACTTC
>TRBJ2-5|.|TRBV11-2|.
CASSLFPGLLEETQYF
TGTGCCAGCAGCCTCTTCCCGGGACTCCTTGAAGAGACCCAGTACTTC
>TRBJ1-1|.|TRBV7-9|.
CASLQMGGHSEAFF
TGTGCCAGCTTACAAATGGGTGGCCACTCTGAAGCTTTCTTT
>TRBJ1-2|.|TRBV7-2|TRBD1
CASSPQGGALITNYGYTF
TGTGCCAGCAGCCCACAGGGGGGCGCCCTGATAACTAACTATGGCTACACCTTC
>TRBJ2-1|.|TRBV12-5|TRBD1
CASGIGDSIYNEQFF
TGTGCTAGTGGTATCGGGGACAGCATCTACAATGAGCAGTTCTTC
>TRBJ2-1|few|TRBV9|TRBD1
CASSVWTGGNEQFF
TGTGCCAGCAGCGTCTGGACAGGGGGGAATGAGCAGTTCTTC
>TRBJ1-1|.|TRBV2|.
CASSDWTENTEAFF
TGTGCCAGCAGTGATTGGACAGAGAACACTGAAGCCTTCTTT
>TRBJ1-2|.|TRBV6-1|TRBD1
CASSERQGPGGYTF
TGTGCCAGCAGTGAGCGACAGGGGCCCGGCGGCTACACCTTC
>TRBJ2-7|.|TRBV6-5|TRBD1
CASRTGESYEQYF
TGTGCCAGCAGGACAGGGGAATCCTACGAGCAGTACTTC
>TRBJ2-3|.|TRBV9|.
CASSVASDTQYF
TGTGCCAGCAGCGTAGCGAGTGATACGCAGTATTTT
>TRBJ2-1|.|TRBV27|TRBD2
CASSPGGAYNEQFF
TGTGCCAGCTCCCCGGGGGGAGCCTACAATGAGCAGTTCTTC
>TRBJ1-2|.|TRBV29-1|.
CSVTPRVANYGYTF
TGCAGCGTGACGCCCCGAGTCGCTAACTATGGCTACACCTTC
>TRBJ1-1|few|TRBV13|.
CASSWDGRRNTEAFF
TGTGCCAGCAGCTGGGACGGACGACGGAACACTGAAGCTTTCTTT
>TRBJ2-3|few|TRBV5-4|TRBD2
CASSLVRGGSTDTQYF
TGTGCCAGCAGCTTGGTGCGGGGGGGCAGTACAGATACGCAGTATTTT
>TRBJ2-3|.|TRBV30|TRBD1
CAWMEGDRESDTQYF
TGTGCCTGGATGGAGGGGGACAGGGAATCAGATACGCAGTATTTT
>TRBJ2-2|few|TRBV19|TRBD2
CASIPTGLASIPGELFF
TGTGCCAGTATCCCCACGGGACTAGCGTCGATCCCCGGGGAGCTGTTTTTT
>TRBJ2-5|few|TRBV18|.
CASSPSTGEAETQYF
TGTGCCAGCTCACCATCGACGGGGGAGGCAGAGACCCAGTACTTC
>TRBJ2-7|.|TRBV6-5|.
CASSYSYRVHSYEQYF
TGTGCCAGCAGTTACTCCTACAGGGTGCACTCCTACGAGCAGTACTTC
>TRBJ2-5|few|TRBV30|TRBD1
CAWNRDSQETQYF
TGTGCCTGGAACCGGGACAGCCAAGAGACCCAGTACTTC
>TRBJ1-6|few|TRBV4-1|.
CASSQDLWTAYNSPLHF
TGCGCCAGCAGCCAAGATCTTTGGACAGCCTATAATTCACCCCTCCACTTT
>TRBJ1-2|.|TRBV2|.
CASSPGLDYGYTF
TGTGCCAGCAGCCCGGGATTGGACTATGGCTACACCTTC
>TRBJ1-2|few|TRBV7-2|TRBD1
CASSLYGTGHGYTF
TGTGCCAGCAGCTTATACGGGACAGGGCATGGCTACACCTTC
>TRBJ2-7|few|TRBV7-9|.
CASSPPGTAGGGEQYF
TGTGCCAGCAGCCCTCCGGGGACAGCCGGAGGGGGCGAGCAGTACTTC
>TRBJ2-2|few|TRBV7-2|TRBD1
CASSTRQGAGTGELFF
TGTGCCAGCAGCACCCGACAGGGGGCGGGCACCGGGGAGCTGTTTTTT
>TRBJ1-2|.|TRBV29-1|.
CSTRTGLNDYGYTF
TGCAGCACTAGGACGGGGCTTAATGACTATGGCTACACCTTC
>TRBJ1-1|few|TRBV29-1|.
CSVSEGWNTEAFF
TGCAGCGTGTCCGAGGGATGGAACACTGAAGCTTTCTTT
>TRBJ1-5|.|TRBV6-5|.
CASSYSVASNQPQHF
TGTGCCAGCAGTTACTCTGTAGCGAGCAATCAGCCCCAGCATTTT
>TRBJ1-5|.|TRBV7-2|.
CASSWVQGNQPQHF
TGTGCCAGCAGTTGGGTCCAGGGTAATCAGCCCCAGCATTTT
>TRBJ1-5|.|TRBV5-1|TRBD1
CASSPAGGQPQHF
TGCGCCAGCAGCCCCGCAGGGGGCCAGCCCCAGCATTTT